This T cell receptor (beta chain) derives from a study of blood T cells in healthy people across ages. Study outcomes and limitations: Donor CMV status was unknown, possibly confounding expanded clonotype changes. Relative to aged donors, long-lived donors carried more naive CD4+ cells and displayed higher diversity.

This clonotype was counted a few times. Its specificity is not known. J lost 1 base, V lost 5 bases, and 4 bases had no gene match. The CDR3 is 14 residues long. Germline V gene sequence: CDR1 SGHVS, CDR2 FQNEAQ. A sample-barcoded 5' primer and a J-beta primer mix were used in a second PCR of roughly 7 to 12 cycles. Via MiXCR, TCRdb re-called the 5' RACE reads, giving one row per CDR3 protein. The sample yields 450,000 to 600,000 distinct CDR3 sequences, 25% to 35% seen once. These records were also assigned to another study, of T cells of mothers and their children. That work states: Barcodes for each sample and 2-4 random nucleotides were added by the M1S primer used in the second PCR.

The sample comprised blood. The TCR originated in a boy between 2 and 10 years old in good health. The rearrangement links TRBV7-8 to TRBJ2-5; 7 nucleotides match TRBD1. CDR3 sequence: CASSATGVQETQYF. The DNA of the CDR3 is TGTGCCAGCAGCGCTACAGGGGTCCAAGAGACCCAGTACTTC.